This T cell receptor (beta chain) was documented in a study of T cell responses to AZD1222 COVID-19 vaccine. Sequenced by immunoSEQ multiplex PCR; TCRdb stores in-frame clones only, minus some. Here the sample spans tens of thousands of clones, 86% being singletons. Trimming removed 6 bases from V and 3 bases from J, with 12 bases in between. The CDR3 extends over 14 amino acids. The germline V gene encodes CDR1 MNHEY and CDR2 SMNVEV (reference sequence). This sequence originates from an adult in good health. The J gene is TRBJ1-5, the V gene TRBV27, with D unclear. Sequenced material: peripheral blood, taken on day 0 of AZD1222 vaccination. CDR3 sequence (DNA): TGTGCCAGCAGCCTTGTGGGCTACAATCAGCCCCAGCATTTT. This translates into CASSLVGYNQPQHF.